This TCR beta chain stems from a study of T cells expressing NK-cell markers. Regarding the study as a whole: Among CD8+ T cells from five or six donors, dominant NKG2C+ clonotypes accounted for roughly 1.0-7.0%.

From its re-call of the 5' RACE reads, TCRdb lists each CDR3 protein once, without DNA. This sample's clone table lists about 160,000 distinct CDR3 sequences. The V gene's germline CDR1 is MNHNS and CDR2 SASEGT. The CDR3 has 16 residues. For this clonotype: Antigen unknown.

The chain carries TRBV6-1 and TRBJ2-7; TCRdb picks TRBD1, but there is no DNA to check that call. The TCR comes from a man aged 18 to 70 in good health. The sample taken for sequencing was blood T cells: a sorted CD56 or NKG2C T cell subset, CD4+ or CD8+ T cells, or bulk PBMC T cells (not recorded which). The CDR3 reads CASSLAGQGLSYEQYF.